This TCR beta chain was captured in a study of blood T cells in healthy people across ages. Study-level points and caveats: One million T cells yielded diversity estimates that were considered underestimates. Versus aged donors, long-lived donors had higher diversity and more naive CD4+ cells. Naive T cell percentage and TCR beta diversity correlated strongly.

The sample holds a few counts of this clonotype. Its antigen remains unidentified. Trimming cost V 4 bases and J 13 bases, with 14 bases left between them. This CDR3 is built from 12 residues. Together with a sample-barcoded 5' primer, a J-beta primer mix was included in a second PCR lasting about 7 to 12 cycles. Each cDNA molecule, via a template-switch adaptor with 12 random nucleotides, was tagged. Each CDR3 protein is one row after TCRdb ran MiXCR on the 5' RACE reads. The sample lists approximately 800,000 distinct CDR3 sequences, approximately 53% occurring once. The sequence was obtained from an elderly man in good health. The genes are TRBV12-3 or TRBV12-4 and TRBJ2-1, with D maybe TRBD2 (6 bases). Sequencing was done on a sample of blood. As DNA, the CDR3 is TGTGCCAGCAGTTCGACGCGGGGTGCCCAGTTCTTC. Protein sequence: CASSSTRGAQFF.